This T cell receptor (beta chain) was captured by sequencing in a study of graft-versus-host responses after intestinal transplantation. Study as a whole: Multivisceral, liver-intestinal, or isolated intestinal transplants were received by the recipients. All of the recipients had induction that used anti-thymocyte globulin, then tacrolimus and steroids for approximately 3 years. General observations from the study: Patients with graft-donor T cell macrochimerism had high graft-versus-host to host-versus-graft clonal ratios in allografts.

Sequencing used immunoSEQ multiplex PCR; TCRdb keeps in-frame clones, though not all of them. This sample has tens of thousands of clones, with 93% found just once. This clone was seen a single time. Its target is not known. Source: unstimulated CD8+ T cells sorted from spleen or lymph node cells, taken before intestinal transplant. The sequence derives from a human donor who received an intestinal transplant.

The CDR3 nucleotides are TGTGCCAGCAGAACCGGGACAGGGGGCCCAAACACTGAAGCTTTCTTT. It yields the protein CASRTGTGGPNTEAFF. The rearrangement joins TRBV7-9 to TRBJ1-1; 12 bases fit TRBD1. Trimming at V came to 6 bases and at J to 2 bases, leaving 7 bases not matched to a gene. This CDR3 region has 16 residues. CDR1 and CDR2 (germline): SEHNR, FQNEAQ (reference sequence).